These 26 T cell receptor beta chains were sequenced from one sample in a study of PD-L1 blockade in urothelial cancer. This table comes from immunoSEQ multiplex PCR, and its TCRdb copy is limited to in-frame clones, with some not included. The repertoire holds tens of thousands of clones, with approximately 91% as singletons. Stated time point: peripheral blood 6 weeks after treatment start. Sequencing used PBMCs, obtained around atezolizumab (anti-PD-L1) treatment. Source of these receptors: a man between 60 and 70 years old with urothelial cancer.

The gene calls are TRBV5-1 and TRBJ2-3; 9 bases are shared with TRBD1. The CDR3 spans 19 residues. Germline assignment: CDR1 SGHRS and CDR2 YFSETQ. The ends lost 4 bases at V and 4 bases at J; junction bases unmatched: 19. Here the CDR3 reads CASSRLTGGGGRSADTQYF. CDR3 bases: TGCGCCAGCAGCCGATTAACAGGGGGCGGGGGCCGCAGCGCAGATACGCAGTATTTT.

The chain has TRBV27 and TRBJ2-1, with 10 bases that match TRBD2. This CDR3 spans 15 amino acids. CDR1 and CDR2 (germline): MNHEY, SMNVEV (reference sequence). The J segment lost 5 bases and the V segment lost 3 bases, leaving 4 bases of the junction unmatched. CDR3 in DNA: TGTGCCAGCAGTTTTAGCGGGGGGCCAAACAATGAGCAGTTCTTC. It encodes CASSFSGGPNNEQFF.

This chain connects TRBV11-2 to TRBJ2-3; D call uncertain. The ends were cut back, 7 bases at V and 6 bases at J, with 11 bases in the middle. Germline CDR1 is SGHAT and CDR2 is FQNNGV. This CDR3 has 12 amino acids. CDR3 DNA sequence: TGTGCCAGCACCCTACCCGGGGATACGCAGTATTTT. The encoded protein is CASTLPGDTQYF.

The V call is TRBV25-1, the J call TRBJ2-3, with 8 bases identical to TRBD1. The CDR3 length is 15 residues. Per germline, CDR1 MGHDK and CDR2 SYGVNS. Trimming took 3 bases from V and 6 from J; bases not matched to a gene: 8. The CDR3 reads CASSDGTGPRDTQYF. Written as DNA, the CDR3 is TGTGCCAGCAGTGACGGGACAGGACCGAGGGATACGCAGTATTTT.

J is TRBJ2-3 and V is TRBV6-1, with TRBD2 as a possible D gene (6 bases). Germline lookup yields CDR1 MNHNS and CDR2 SASEGT. Trimming removed 9 bases from V and 5 bases from J, with 18 bases in between. The CDR3 totals 14 residues. Here the CDR3 reads CASLPAGLVDTQYF. The CDR3 DNA sequence: TGTGCCAGTCTTCCCGCGGGATTAGTAGATACGCAGTATTTT.

The chain uses TRBV6-4 and TRBJ2-3, with D possibly TRBD2 on 6 matching bases. V was pared by 2 bases and J by 8 bases, with 11 bases between. CDR1 is MRHNA, CDR2 SNTAGT, per germline. CDR3 size: 13 residues. The CDR3 bases are TGTGCCAGCAGTGACGGGTGGAGGGGTACGCAGTATTTT. As protein: CASSDGWRGTQYF.

The V call is TRBV18, the J call TRBJ1-1; D perhaps matches TRBD1 (5 bases). Germline V gene lookup returns CDR1 KGHSH and CDR2 LQKENI. The V end lost 3 bases, the J end lost 5 bases, and 13 bases lay between the germline ends. This CDR3 comprises 14 residues. The chain's CDR3 is CASSPGRGVTEAFF. In DNA, the CDR3 is TGTGCCAGCTCACCGGGGAGGGGAGTTACTGAAGCTTTCTTT.

The chain links TRBV6-6 to TRBJ1-5; unclear D gene. This CDR3 is built from 13 residues. Germline V lookup: CDR1 MNHNY, CDR2 SVGAGI (reference sequence). V lost 6 bases to trimming and J lost 6 bases, with 12 bases between them. For the CDR3, the DNA is TGTGCCAGCAGCAGGACTCAAAGTCAGCCCCAGCATTTT. Protein: CASSRTQSQPQHF.

The genes are TRBV7-9 and TRBJ2-7, with 9 bases fitting TRBD2. The CDR3 contains 17 residues. The trim removed 5 bases at V and 5 bases at J, leaving 16 bases unmatched. Germline CDR1 and CDR2: SEHNR and FQNEAQ (reference sequence). The CDR3 DNA sequence: TGTGCCAGCAGCCCGCGCTGGGGCGCGGGAGGGCCGCACGAGCAGTACTTC. It codes for CASSPRWGAGGPHEQYF. Full variable domain (missing parts from reference TRBV7-9 and TRBJ2-7): DTGVSQNPRHKITKRGQNVTFRCDPISEHNRLYWYRQTLGQGPEFLTYFQNEAQLEKSRLLSDRFSAERPKGSFSTLEIQRTEQGDSAMYLCASSPRWGAGGPHEQYFGPGTRLTVT.

The chain recombines TRBV7-3 with TRBJ1-3, with D unclear. The CDR3 is 14 amino acids. Germline V gives CDR1 SGHTA, CDR2 FQGTGA. V lost 1 base, J lost 8 bases, and 12 bases lay in between. The DNA of the CDR3 is TGTGCCAGCAGCTTAAGCGGAACCAGCGACACCATATATTTT. Its translation is CASSLSGTSDTIYF.

This clone was recorded a few times. Within the sample, other DNA sequences also encode this same CDR3. The chain is built from TRBV19 and TRBJ1-5; 7 nucleotides agree with TRBD1. This CDR3 is 14 amino acids long. V shed 10 bases and J 3 bases; nucleotides not matched to a gene: 9. The germline V gene encodes CDR1 LNHDA and CDR2 SQIVND (reference sequence). This chain's CDR3 is CATSRTGYNQPQHF. CDR3 DNA: TGTGCCACCTCTCGGACAGGCTACAATCAGCCCCAGCATTTT.

V is TRBV11-1 and J is TRBJ2-2; TRBD1 might be the D (6 bases). Germline V gene data show CDR1 as SGHAT and CDR2 as FQDESV (reference sequence). V was shortened by 5 bases and J by 2 bases, with 21 bases between the two germline ends. The CDR3 length is 18 residues. CDR3 DNA sequence: TGTGCCAGCAGCCCTACCCCAGGGGCGAGGGGAAACACCGGGGAGCTGTTTTTT. It translates to CASSPTPGARGNTGELFF.

V is TRBV20-1 and J is TRBJ2-1, with a possible D match to TRBD2 (5 bases). The CDR3 totals 10 residues. Germline assignment: CDR1 DFQATT and CDR2 SNEGSKA (reference sequence). V lost 6 bases and J 7 bases, leaving 7 bases between the germline ends. The CDR3 sequence is CSARENEQFF. The CDR3 region has the DNA TGCAGTGCCCGGGAAAATGAGCAGTTCTTC.

This chain joins TRBV27 and TRBJ2-1; TRBD2 matches at 12 bases. The CDR3 loop spans 16 amino acids. Trimming cost V 6 bases and J 5 bases; bases outside gene matches: 8. Germline CDR1 is MNHEY and CDR2 is SMNVEV (reference sequence). CDR3 sequence (DNA): TGTGCCAGCAGGCGACCTCGGACTAGCGGGGACAATGAGCAGTTCTTC. Amino acids: CASRRPRTSGDNEQFF.

The chain is built from TRBV7-3 and TRBJ2-7, with a tentative D call TRBD1 (6 bases). V lost 5 bases to trimming and J lost 2 bases, with 10 bases between them. Germline V gene lookup returns CDR1 SGHTA and CDR2 FQGTGA. This CDR3 contains 13 residues. The CDR3 DNA reads TGTGCCAGCAGCCGACAGGCTACCTACGAGCAGTACTTC. Amino acids: CASSRQATYEQYF.

This clone came up a few times. The V and J genes are TRBV18 and TRBJ1-4; no firm D call. The CDR3 runs 14 residues. V was cut by 3 bases and J by 4 bases, with 9 bases left in between. Germline lookup yields CDR1 KGHSH and CDR2 LQKENI. For the CDR3, the DNA is TGTGCCAGCTCACCCCCGGCGGGTAATGAAAAACTGTTTTTT. Translated: CASSPPAGNEKLFF. The full variable domain, with the rest looked up from reference TRBV18 and TRBJ1-4, is NAGVMQNPRHLVRRRGQEARLRCSPMKGHSHVYWYRQLPEEGLKFMVYLQKENIIDESGMPKERFSAEFPKEGPSILRIQQVVRGDSAAYFCASSPPAGNEKLFFGSGTQLSVL.

The chain uses TRBV30 and TRBJ2-3, with 8 positions matching TRBD1. Germline assignment: CDR1 GTSNPN and CDR2 SVGIG (reference sequence). The CDR3 covers 14 residues. Losses at the gene ends were 1 base for V and 1 base for J; bases not matched to a gene: 1. The CDR3 loop is CAWSATGGTDTQYF. The CDR3 nucleotides read TGTGCCTGGAGTGCGACAGGGGGCACAGATACGCAGTATTTT.

The chain links TRBV5-1 to TRBJ2-7, with 13 bases identical to TRBD2. Trimming removed 0 bases from V and 2 bases from J; junction bases left unmatched: 5. The CDR3 runs to 17 residues. Germline lookup yields CDR1 SGHRS and CDR2 YFSETQ. The CDR3 protein is CASSLAGTSGTTYEQYF. The DNA for the CDR3 is TGCGCCAGCAGCTTGGCGGGGACTAGCGGGACGACCTACGAGCAGTACTTC.

This rearrangement joins TRBV5-8 to TRBJ2-3; D gene uncertain. Germline values: CDR1 SGHTS, CDR2 YDEGEE. V was clipped by 4 bases and J by 5 bases, with 8 bases between them. The CDR3 length is 12 residues. CDR3 in DNA: TGTGCCAGCAGCGAGGATATAGATACGCAGTATTTT. It translates to CASSEDIDTQYF.

V is TRBV19 and J is TRBJ1-1, with D perhaps matching TRBD1 (6 bases). The germline V gene has CDR1 LNHDA and CDR2 SQIVND (reference sequence). CDR3 length equals 14 residues. Between the trimmed V and J ends, which lost 3 bases and 5 bases, there was a span of 13 bases. CDR3 in amino acids: CASSIATGRTEAFF. The CDR3 DNA is TGTGCCAGTAGTATTGCAACAGGGAGAACTGAAGCTTTCTTT.

The chain is built from TRBV29-1 and TRBJ2-3; 9 bases match TRBD1. Looked up from germline, CDR1 is SQVTM and CDR2 is ANQGSEA. The length of the CDR3 is 14 residues. J was trimmed by 1 base and V by 5 bases; bases with no gene match: 4. The CDR3, as DNA: TGCAGCGTTCAACAGGGGGCGGGCACAGATACGCAGTATTTT. It translates to CSVQQGAGTDTQYF.

This rearrangement joins TRBV28 to TRBJ1-2; D might be TRBD1 (6 bases). CDR3 length equals 15 residues. CDR1 MDHEN and CDR2 SYDVKM come from the germline V gene. Trimming left V 3 bases short and J 2 bases short, with 13 bases between. CDR3: CASSFPSGHNYGYTF. The CDR3 DNA reads as TGTGCCAGCAGTTTCCCCTCGGGACACAACTATGGCTACACCTTC.

This rearrangement joins TRBV2 to TRBJ1-2; D unclear. The CDR3 runs 15 residues. Trimming removed 5 bases from V and 4 bases from J, with 17 bases in between. Germline loops: CDR1 SNHLY, CDR2 FYNNEI. This CDR3 is CASSPLRVRGYGYTF. The DNA for the CDR3 is TGTGCCAGCAGTCCCTTACGGGTAAGAGGCTATGGCTACACCTTC.

This chain joins TRBV7-9 and TRBJ2-5, with 10 bases identical to TRBD2. This CDR3 comprises 15 residues. Per the germline V gene, CDR1 is SEHNR and CDR2 is FQNEAQ (reference sequence). V shed 5 bases, J shed 2 bases, and the junction held 5 bases outside the gene matches. CDR3 region: CASSPGLAVQETQYF. The CDR3 DNA sequence: TGTGCCAGCAGCCCAGGACTAGCGGTACAAGAGACCCAGTACTTC.

This clone has only one observation. The V gene is TRBV9, the J gene TRBJ2-5; TRBD2 might be the D (5 bases). The ends were cut back, 3 bases at V and 2 bases at J, with 11 bases in the middle. CDR1 SGDLS and CDR2 YYNGEE come from the germline V gene. The CDR3 is 14 amino acids. The DNA for the CDR3 is TGTGCCAGCAGCGCCGAGGGTTTTCAAGAGACCCAGTACTTC. As protein: CASSAEGFQETQYF.

The chain links TRBV29-1 to TRBJ2-3; no clear D. This CDR3 comprises 14 residues. The germline gives CDR1 SQVTM, CDR2 ANQGSEA. Trimming stripped 4 bases from V and 0 bases from J, with 11 bases between. CDR3 DNA sequence: TGCAGCGTTGTTGTAGAGAGAAGCACAGATACGCAGTATTTT. Protein product: CSVVVERSTDTQYF.